These 25 T cell receptor beta chains were all obtained from the same sample, sequenced in a study of regulatory T cells in long-lasting Graves disease. Arm-PCR of CDR3 regions and iRepertoire HTBI primers were the basis on which TCR beta libraries were built. From the multiplex PCR reads, TCRdb called clonotypes with MiXCR, one entry per CDR3 protein. The sample holds about 530,000 distinct CDR3 sequences, approximately 16% seen once. Time point of the sample: newly diagnosed GD, antithyroid drugs for less than 3 months. The TCR library was made from RNA extracted from PBMCs. The sample was also reused in another study, on T cells in Graves' hyperthyroidism and ophthalmopathy.

The input for sequencing was peripheral blood mononuclear cells (PBMCs), taken at new diagnosis, from a patient treated with antithyroid drugs. The receptors derive from a middle-aged woman with Graves disease.

The CDR3 bases are TGTGCCAGCTCCCCGAACCGGGTTAACGCTTTCTTT. Residues: CASSPNRVNAFF. The V gene is TRBV12-3 or TRBV12-4, the J gene TRBJ1-1; D not certain. V lost 8 bases and J 11 bases, leaving 18 bases between the germline ends. The CDR3 contains 12 residues.

Points on this clonotype: One junction end disagrees with the germline gene, perhaps due to a read error. The chain has TRBV6-1 and TRBJ1-2; tentatively, D is TRBD1 (6 bases). The CDR3 is made up of 14 amino acids. Germline V CDR1 and CDR2: MNHNS, SASEGT. The CDR3, as DNA: TGCGCCAGCAGCCGGGGGGCAGGTTTCTATGGCTACACCTTC. Translating it yields CASSRGAGFYGYTF.

This clonotype appeared many times. The CDR3 bases are TGTGCCAGCAGCCAAATAGCGGGGTTTGGCGAGCAGTTCTTC. Residues: CASSQIAGFGEQFF. The J gene is TRBJ2-1, the V gene TRBV3-1, with 8 positions matching TRBD2. This CDR3 spans 14 amino acids. The trim removed 2 bases at V and 10 bases at J, leaving 7 bases unmatched. Looked up from germline, CDR1 is LGHDT and CDR2 is YNNKEL (reference sequence).

This clonotype showed up many times. V and J are TRBV11-1 and TRBJ1-1; a possible D gene is TRBD1 (6 bases). CDR3 length: 14 amino acids. The V and J ends lost 5 bases and 5 bases respectively, with 15 bases between them. CDR1 and CDR2 from the germline V gene are SGHAT and FQDESV (reference sequence). CDR3 residues: CASSPPDSGTEAFF. CDR3 sequence (DNA): TGTGCCAGCAGCCCACCGGACAGTGGAACTGAAGCTTTCTTT.

This clonotype was picked up many times. The V call is TRBV12-3 or TRBV12-4, the J call TRBJ1-2, with D possibly TRBD1 on 6 matching bases. The CDR3 contains 13 residues. The V and J ends lost 6 bases and 12 bases respectively, with 20 bases between them. Written as DNA, the CDR3 is TGTGCCAGCAGCCCCTTGGGGGGCCCGGTCGACACCTTC. Amino acids: CASSPLGGPVDTF.

This clonotype occurred many times. This chain joins TRBV20-1 and TRBJ2-5; 11 nucleotides match TRBD2. This CDR3 contains 14 residues. The germline V gene encodes CDR1 DFQATT and CDR2 SNEGSKA (reference sequence). J was trimmed by 1 base and V by 5 bases; bases with no gene match: 3. DNA for the CDR3: TGCAGTGCTCCTAGCGGGGGGCCCCAAGAGACCCAGTACTTC. Protein sequence: CSAPSGGPQETQYF.

Ten or more counts support this clonotype. The chain links TRBV3-1 to TRBJ1-1; D gene uncertain. Germline V gene sequence: CDR1 LGHDT, CDR2 YNNKEL (reference sequence). The CDR3 sequence is 11 residues long. V shed 1 base and J shed 11 bases, with 8 bases lying between them. The CDR3 DNA follows: TGTGCCAGCAGCCAAGGTTGGGAGGCTTTCTTT. Translated, it gives CASSQGWEAFF.

The V and J genes are TRBV4-1 and TRBJ1-5; 7 nucleotides agree with TRBD1. Unmatched junction bases numbered 9, after V lost 3 bases and J lost 7 bases. Germline CDR1 MGHRA, CDR2 YSYEKL. The CDR3 has 15 residues. In DNA, the CDR3 is TGCGCCAGCAGCCACACCGACAGGGATTGGCAGCCCCAGCATTTT. Translation: CASSHTDRDWQPQHF.

This clonotype occurred many times. This sequence joins TRBV29-1 and TRBJ2-7, with a possible D match to TRBD2 (6 bases). The CDR3 contains 12 residues. V was clipped by 5 bases and J by 6 bases, with 14 bases between them. Germline V CDR1 and CDR2: SQVTM, ANQGSEA. CDR3 DNA sequence: TGCAGCGTTTCCGGACTAAGGGGCGAGCAGTACTTC. Translation: CSVSGLRGEQYF.

This clonotype showed up many times. The V gene is TRBV6-1, the J gene TRBJ2-7; 8 bases line up with TRBD1. Per germline, CDR1 MNHNS and CDR2 SASEGT. The length of the CDR3 is 15 residues. Unmatched junction bases numbered 12, after V lost 6 bases and J lost 5 bases. The DNA for the CDR3 is TGTGCCAGCAGAGACCGACAGGGGCCATTCAACGAGCAGTACTTC. It yields the protein CASRDRQGPFNEQYF.

This clonotype came up many times. This sequence joins TRBV7-2 and TRBJ2-1; D possibly matches TRBD1 or TRBD2 (5 bases each). V lost 3 bases, J lost 3 bases, and 15 bases lay in between. The CDR3 contains 16 residues. Germline lookup yields CDR1 SGHTA and CDR2 FQGNSA. CDR3 sequence (DNA): TGTGCCAGCAGCTTTAGGACGGGGACGAGCTACAATGAGCAGTTCTTC. This translates into CASSFRTGTSYNEQFF.

The CDR3 reads CASSFTGTGFNEQFF. CDR3 nucleotides: TGTGCCAGCAGTTTCACCGGGACAGGGTTTAATGAGCAGTTCTTC. The chain uses TRBV7-3 and TRBJ2-1; 9 nucleotides align to TRBD1. V lost 6 bases and J lost 7; bases outside the gene matches: 10. The CDR3 extends over 15 amino acids. Germline V gives CDR1 SGHTA, CDR2 FQGTGA. The full variable domain, in which reference TRBV7-3 and TRBJ2-1 provide the parts outside the CDR3, is GAGVSQTPSNKVTEKGKYVELRCDPISGHTALYWYRQSLGQGPEFLIYFQGTGAADDSGLPNDRFFAVRPEGSVSTLKIQRTERGDSAVYLCASSFTGTGFNEQFFGPGTRLTVL.

Only one count was recorded for this clonotype. The gene calls are TRBV7-3 and TRBJ1-1; D is possibly TRBD1 (6 bases). V lost 5 bases to trimming and J lost 4 bases, with 23 bases between them. The CDR3 is 17 residues long. Germline loops: CDR1 SGHTA, CDR2 FQGTGA. This chain's CDR3 is CASSQSLGGGAGTEAFF. The CDR3, as DNA: TGTGCCAGCAGCCAATCCCTGGGGGGGGGCGCGGGCACTGAAGCTTTCTTT.

The V call is TRBV19, the J call TRBJ1-5; D is unresolved. There are 14 residues in the CDR3. CDR1 and CDR2 from the germline V gene are LNHDA and SQIVND (reference sequence). Between the trimmed V and J ends, which lost 3 bases and 7 bases, there was a span of 13 bases. CDR3 sequence: CASSIVSVGQPQHF. CDR3 bases: TGTGCCAGTAGTATTGTCTCCGTTGGGCAGCCCCAGCATTTT. Variable domain in full (rest from reference TRBV19 and TRBJ1-5): DGGITQSPKYLFRKEGQNVTLSCEQNLNHDAMYWYRQDPGQGLRLIYYSQIVNDFQKGDIAEGYSVSREKKESFPLTVTSAQKNPTAFYLCASSIVSVGQPQHFGDGTRLSIL.

This clonotype came up many times. The chain joins TRBV11-2 to TRBJ2-2, with D possibly being TRBD1 (5 bases). The CDR3 is made up of 16 amino acids. CDR1 and CDR2 (germline): SGHAT, FQNNGV. Trimming took 5 bases from V and 0 from J, leaving 13 bases between them. In DNA form, the CDR3 reads TGTGCCAGCAGCCCCTATGGGGCCGCGAACACCGGGGAGCTGTTTTTT. The encoded protein is CASSPYGAANTGELFF.

V gene TRBV11-2 combines with J gene TRBJ2-5; the D gene is possibly TRBD2 (6 bases). V was clipped by 1 base and J by 5 bases, with 8 bases between them. This CDR3 is 13 amino acids long. The germline V gene encodes CDR1 SGHAT and CDR2 FQNNGV. CDR3 DNA sequence: TGTGCCAGCAGCTTAGGGGAGGTGGAGACCCAGTACTTC. Its translation: CASSLGEVETQYF.

This clonotype was picked up a small number of times. The chain is built from TRBV14 and TRBJ2-1; possible D gene TRBD1, 6 bases. V was clipped by 3 bases and J by 4 bases, with 13 bases between them. CDR3 length: 15 amino acids. CDR1 is SGHDN and CDR2 is FVKESK in the germline V gene. CDR3 region: CASSHTGKGYNEQFF. The CDR3 DNA is TGTGCCAGCAGCCACACAGGGAAGGGTTACAATGAGCAGTTCTTC.

The table lists this clonotype with many counts. This chain joins TRBV2 and TRBJ2-3, with 7 bases lining up with TRBD2. This CDR3 has 15 amino acids. Germline CDR1 SNHLY, CDR2 FYNNEI. Germline trimming cut 6 bases from V and 3 bases from J; bases unmatched to any gene: 9. The CDR3 region has the DNA TGTGCCAGCAGACAACTAGCGTCTGGGACAGATACGCAGTATTTT. Its translation is CASRQLASGTDTQYF.

This clonotype came up a few times. The V call is TRBV5-5, the J call TRBJ2-2; D may be TRBD1 (5 bases). This CDR3 has 14 residues. Germline CDR1 is SGHKS and CDR2 is YYEKEE (reference sequence). Trimming shortened V by 7 bases and J by 2 bases, and 12 bases separated the two germline ends. CDR3 region: CASGRTLNTGELFF. CDR3 nucleotide sequence: TGTGCCAGCGGACGGACACTTAACACCGGGGAGCTGTTTTTT.

As for this clonotype: A much more abundant neighbour one base away suggests this may be a read error. CDR3 DNA sequence: TGTGCCAGCAGCCGAATGGGCAGTCAGAATGAGCAGTTCTTC. Translated, it gives CASSRMGSQNEQFF. The chain joins TRBV11-3 to TRBJ2-1; D ambiguous. The CDR3 sequence is 14 residues long. Germline V gene sequence: CDR1 SGHNT, CDR2 YENEEA. Trimming left V 5 bases short and J 7 bases short, with 15 bases between.

The V gene is TRBV6-2 or TRBV6-3, the J gene TRBJ1-3; D ambiguous. The germline V gene has CDR1 MNHEY and CDR2 SVGEGT. V dropped 6 bases and J dropped 0 bases, with 6 bases sitting between them. The CDR3 is made up of 13 amino acids. Here the CDR3 reads CASSDNSGNTIYF. The CDR3 DNA sequence: TGTGCCAGCAGCGACAACTCTGGAAACACCATATATTTT.

This clonotype was observed a few times. This chain joins TRBV25-1 and TRBJ1-2; TRBD1 aligns across 7 bases. Looked up from germline, CDR1 is MGHDK and CDR2 is SYGVNS. The trim removed 7 bases at V and 8 bases at J, leaving 10 bases unmatched. The CDR3 length is 13 residues. CDR3 amino acids: CASNNNRGYGYTF. As DNA, the CDR3 is TGTGCCAGCAATAATAACAGGGGATACGGCTACACCTTC.

Many counts were recorded for this clonotype. The rearrangement links TRBV2 to TRBJ2-4; the D gene is possibly TRBD2 (5 bases). CDR1 SNHLY and CDR2 FYNNEI come from the germline V gene. V was clipped by 7 bases and J by 0 bases, with 13 bases between them. This CDR3 region has 15 residues. The chain's CDR3 is CASTPAGIAKNIQYF. The CDR3 DNA is TGTGCCAGCACGCCCGCCGGGATAGCCAAAAACATTCAGTACTTC.

In its sample, this clonotype was seen many times. The V and J genes are TRBV12-3 or TRBV12-4 and TRBJ1-1; D call uncertain. This CDR3 region has 13 residues. The V end was cut by 3 bases, the J end by 6 bases, with 11 bases between. The CDR3 DNA is TGTGCCAGCAGTTTTACGGGAGGGCCTGAAGCTTTCTTT. It is translated as CASSFTGGPEAFF.

Many counts were recorded for this clonotype. The V call is TRBV5-1, the J call TRBJ1-3; 9 bases line up with TRBD1. Per germline, CDR1 SGHRS and CDR2 YFSETQ. Germline trimming cut 3 bases from V and 0 bases from J; bases unmatched to any gene: 1. This CDR3 has 15 amino acids. CDR3 loop: CASSWGQGSGNTIYF. The CDR3 bases are TGCGCCAGCAGCTGGGGACAGGGCTCTGGAAACACCATATATTTT. Based on the CDR3 plus reference TRBV5-1 and TRBJ1-3, the full variable domain is KAGVTQTPRYLIKTRGQQVTLSCSPISGHRSVSWYQQTPGQGLQFLFEYFSETQRNKGNFPGRFSGRQFSNSRSEMNVSTLELGDSALYLCASSWGQGSGNTIYFGEGSWLTVV.